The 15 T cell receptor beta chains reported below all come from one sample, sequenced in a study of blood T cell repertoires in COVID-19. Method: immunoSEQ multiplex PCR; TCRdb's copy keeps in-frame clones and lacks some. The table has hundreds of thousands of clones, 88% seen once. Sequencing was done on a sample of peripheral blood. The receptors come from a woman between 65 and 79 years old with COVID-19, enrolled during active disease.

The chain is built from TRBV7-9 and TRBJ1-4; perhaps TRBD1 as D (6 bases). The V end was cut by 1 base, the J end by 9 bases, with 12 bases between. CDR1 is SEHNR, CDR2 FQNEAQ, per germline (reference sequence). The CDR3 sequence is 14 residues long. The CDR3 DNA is TGTGCCAGCAGCTTAGTATCCAGGGACAAAAAACTGTTTTTT. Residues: CASSLVSRDKKLFF.

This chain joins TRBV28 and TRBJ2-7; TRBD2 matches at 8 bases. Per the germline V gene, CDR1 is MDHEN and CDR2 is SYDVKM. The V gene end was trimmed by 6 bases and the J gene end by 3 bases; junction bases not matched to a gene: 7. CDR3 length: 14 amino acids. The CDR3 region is CASRGGLAGYEQYF. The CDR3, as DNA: TGTGCCAGCAGGGGGGGGCTAGCGGGCTACGAGCAGTACTTC.

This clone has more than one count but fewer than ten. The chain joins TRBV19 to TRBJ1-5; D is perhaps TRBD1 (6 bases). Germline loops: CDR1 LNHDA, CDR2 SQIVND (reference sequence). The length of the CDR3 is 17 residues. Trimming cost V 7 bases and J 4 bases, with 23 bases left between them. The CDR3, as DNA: TGTGCCAGTACCCTATATTTCCCCGGACAGCTAAATCAGCCCCAGCATTTT. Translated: CASTLYFPGQLNQPQHF.

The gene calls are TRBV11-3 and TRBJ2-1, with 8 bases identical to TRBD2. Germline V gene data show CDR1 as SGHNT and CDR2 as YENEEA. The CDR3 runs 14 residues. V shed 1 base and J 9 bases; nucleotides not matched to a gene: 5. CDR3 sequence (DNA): TGTGCCAGCAGCTTAGGCGGGAGGTTGAGTGAGCAGTTCTTC. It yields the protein CASSLGGRLSEQFF.

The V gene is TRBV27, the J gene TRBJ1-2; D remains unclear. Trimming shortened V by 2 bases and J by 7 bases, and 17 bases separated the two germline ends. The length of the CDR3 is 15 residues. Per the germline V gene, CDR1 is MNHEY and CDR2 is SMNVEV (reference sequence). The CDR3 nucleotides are TGTGCCAGCAGTTTAAAAGGTACGGGAGCAATTGGCTACACCTTC. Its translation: CASSLKGTGAIGYTF.

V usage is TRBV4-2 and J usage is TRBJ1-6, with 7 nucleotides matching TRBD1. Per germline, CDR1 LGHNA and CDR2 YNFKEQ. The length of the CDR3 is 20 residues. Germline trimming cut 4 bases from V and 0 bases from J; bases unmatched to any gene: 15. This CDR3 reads CASSLAGQRGRSSYNSPLHF. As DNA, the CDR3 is TGTGCCAGCAGCCTCGCGGGACAGAGAGGAAGGAGCTCCTATAATTCACCCCTCCACTTT.

CDR3 nucleotide sequence: TGCGCCAGCAGCCAAGAAAGGGGGCTGGGTGGCTACACCTTC. As protein: CASSQERGLGGYTF. This chain links TRBV4-1 with TRBJ1-2, with 7 bases identical to TRBD1. This CDR3 is built from 14 residues. V was pared by 0 bases and J by 7 bases, with 5 bases of the junction left unmatched. From germline, CDR1 is MGHRA and CDR2 YSYEKL.

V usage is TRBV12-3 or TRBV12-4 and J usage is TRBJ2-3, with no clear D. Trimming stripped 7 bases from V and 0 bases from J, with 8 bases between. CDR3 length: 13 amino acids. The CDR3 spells CASTTSSTDTQYF. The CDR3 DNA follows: TGTGCCAGCACGACTTCTAGCACAGATACGCAGTATTTT.

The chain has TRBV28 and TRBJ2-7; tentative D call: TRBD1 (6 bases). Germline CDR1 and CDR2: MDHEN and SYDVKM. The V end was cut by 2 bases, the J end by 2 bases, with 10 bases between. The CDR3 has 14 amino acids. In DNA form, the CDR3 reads TGTGCCAGCAGTTTACAGGGGACAACCTACGAGCAGTACTTC. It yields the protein CASSLQGTTYEQYF. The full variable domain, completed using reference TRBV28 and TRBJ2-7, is DVKVTQSSRYLVKRTGEKVFLECVQDMDHENMFWYRQDPGLGLRLIYFSYDVKMKEKGDIPEGYSVSREKKERFSLILESASTNQTSMYLCASSLQGTTYEQYFGPGTRLTVT.

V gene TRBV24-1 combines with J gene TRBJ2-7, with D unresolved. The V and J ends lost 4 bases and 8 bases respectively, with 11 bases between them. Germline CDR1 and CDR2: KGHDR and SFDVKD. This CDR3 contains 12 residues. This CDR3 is CATSDPGTQQYF. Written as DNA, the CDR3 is TGTGCCACCAGTGACCCCGGTACCCAGCAGTACTTC.

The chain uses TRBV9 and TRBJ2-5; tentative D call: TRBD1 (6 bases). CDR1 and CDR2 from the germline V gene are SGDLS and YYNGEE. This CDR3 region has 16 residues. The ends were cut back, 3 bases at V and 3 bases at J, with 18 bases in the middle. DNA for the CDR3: TGTGCCAGCAGCGGCTCGGACAGCCCCTCGAAAGAGACCCAGTACTTC. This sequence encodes CASSGSDSPSKETQYF.

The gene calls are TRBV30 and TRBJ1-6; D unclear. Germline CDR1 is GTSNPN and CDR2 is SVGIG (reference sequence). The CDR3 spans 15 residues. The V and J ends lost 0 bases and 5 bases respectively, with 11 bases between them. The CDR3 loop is CAWSVPRVDNSPLHF. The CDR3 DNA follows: TGTGCCTGGAGTGTCCCTCGGGTGGATAATTCACCCCTCCACTTT.

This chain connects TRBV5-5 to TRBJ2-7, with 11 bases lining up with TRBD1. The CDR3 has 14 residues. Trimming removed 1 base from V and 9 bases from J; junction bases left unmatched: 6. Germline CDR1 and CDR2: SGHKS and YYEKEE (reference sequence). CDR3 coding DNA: TGTGCCAGCAGCTTGCAAGGACAGGGGGCGAGGCAGTACTTC. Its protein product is CASSLQGQGARQYF. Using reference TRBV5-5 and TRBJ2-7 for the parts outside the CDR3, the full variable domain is DAGVTQSPTHLIKTRGQQVTLRCSPISGHKSVSWYQQVLGQGPQFIFQYYEKEERGRGNFPDRFSARQFPNYSSELNVNALLLGDSALYLCASSLQGQGARQYFGPGTRLTVT.

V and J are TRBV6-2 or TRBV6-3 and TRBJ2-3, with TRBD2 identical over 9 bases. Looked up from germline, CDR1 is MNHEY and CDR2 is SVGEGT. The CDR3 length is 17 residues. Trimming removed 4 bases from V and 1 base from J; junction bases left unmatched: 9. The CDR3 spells CASSFPGLAPRTDTQYF. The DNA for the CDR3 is TGTGCCAGCAGTTTCCCCGGACTAGCGCCTCGCACAGATACGCAGTATTTT.

The CDR3 here is CSGGDRNQPQHF. CDR3 sequence (DNA): TGCAGCGGGGGCGACAGAAATCAGCCCCAGCATTTT. The chain recombines TRBV29-1 with TRBJ1-5; D might be TRBD1 (5 bases). Germline CDR1 SQVTM, CDR2 ANQGSEA. V lost 7 bases and J 4 bases, leaving 11 bases between the germline ends. CDR3 length: 12 amino acids.